This T cell receptor beta chain was identified in a study of Graves' ophthalmopathy and Graves' hyperthyroidism. RNA transcripts provided the template for amplifying TCR beta CDR3 regions. First-round RT-PCR used HTBI primers; second-round multiplex PCR followed. MiXCR, applied by TCRdb to the multiplex PCR reads, yields one record per CDR3 protein. The table shows 450,000 or so distinct CDR3 sequences, with roughly an eighth occurring only once. This clonotype was seen ten or more times. Its matching antigen is unknown. Findings and limits, study-wide: Most expanded clonotypes from thyroid (those above 0.001 frequency) were also found in blood.

The TCR comes from a woman in her thirties with Graves' ophthalmopathy. Sequences were obtained from blood.

CDR3 bases: TGTGCCACCCACTCGGGGACTGAAGCTTTCTTT. Its protein product is CATHSGTEAFF. The chain is built from TRBV28 and TRBJ1-1, with D hard to call. This CDR3 has 11 residues. Germline CDR1 MDHEN, CDR2 SYDVKM. V gave up 10 bases and J gave up 5 bases, with 11 bases separating them.